This T cell receptor (beta chain) was identified in a study of blood T cells in healthy people across ages. Study overall: About one barcoded TCR beta cDNA was captured per two T cells.

The length of the CDR3 is 16 residues. The germline V gene has CDR1 SGHRS and CDR2 YFSETQ. V was shortened by 6 bases and J by 4 bases, with 20 bases between the two germline ends. General study results and limits: It was found that TCR beta diversity correlated strongly with the percentage of naive T cells.

With a J-beta primer mix and a sample-barcoded 5' primer, a second PCR ran 7 to 11 cycles. One entry per CDR3 protein results from TCRdb running MiXCR on the 5' RACE reads. The sample yields more than 900,000 distinct CDR3 sequences, less than 25% seen once. This clonotype was seen only a few times. What it binds is not known. This sample was also put to use in a study of T cells of mothers and their children.

This clonotype was sampled from a girl aged 2 to 9 in good health. The chain couples TRBV5-1 to TRBJ2-1, with D possibly TRBD2 on 5 matching bases. The source material was blood. CDR3 nucleotides: TGCGCCAGCAATTGGGCGGGTGGGCCCTTATACAATGAGCAGTTCTTC. As protein: CASNWAGGPLYNEQFF.